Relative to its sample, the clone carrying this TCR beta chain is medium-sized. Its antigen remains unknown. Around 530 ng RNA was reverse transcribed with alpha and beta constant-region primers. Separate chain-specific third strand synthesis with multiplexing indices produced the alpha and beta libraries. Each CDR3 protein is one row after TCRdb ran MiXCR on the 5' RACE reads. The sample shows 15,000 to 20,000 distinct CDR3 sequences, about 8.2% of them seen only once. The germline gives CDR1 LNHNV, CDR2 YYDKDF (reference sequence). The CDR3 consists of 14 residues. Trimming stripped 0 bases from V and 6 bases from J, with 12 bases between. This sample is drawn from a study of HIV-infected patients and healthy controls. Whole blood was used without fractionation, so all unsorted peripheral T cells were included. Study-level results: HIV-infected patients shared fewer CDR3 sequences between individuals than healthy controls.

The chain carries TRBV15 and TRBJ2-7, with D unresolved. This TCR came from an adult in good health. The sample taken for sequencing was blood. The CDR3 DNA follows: TGTGCCACCAGCAGAGATCGGGCCCCCGGCGAGCAGTACTTC. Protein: CATSRDRAPGEQYF.